What follows is one T cell receptor beta chain and its context. This CDR3 contains 12 residues. Sequenced by immunoSEQ multiplex PCR; TCRdb stores in-frame clones only, minus some. The sample contains approximately 270,000 clones, 70% to 90% of which appear only once. This entry comes from a study of blood T cell repertoires in COVID-19. Study-wide background: Collection of acute and convalescent COVID-19 samples took place in the United States, Italy and Spain. In each case, the material was cDNA or gDNA derived from T cells, B-cell-depleted T cells, or PBMCs.

Donors in Cohort 3 counted as recovered after two negative PCRs, clearance, or symptom resolution. This receptor was identified in a woman younger than 45 who had recovered from COVID-19. Sequences were obtained from PBMCs or T cells enriched from blood (not recorded which). J is TRBJ2-7 and V is TRBV21-1; the DNA was not used to check the table's D call, TRBD2. TRBV21-1 is deemed a pseudogene. The CDR3 here is CASSNSRYEQYF. The CDR3 DNA reads TGTGCCAGCAGCAACTCGCGGTACGAGCAGTACTTC.